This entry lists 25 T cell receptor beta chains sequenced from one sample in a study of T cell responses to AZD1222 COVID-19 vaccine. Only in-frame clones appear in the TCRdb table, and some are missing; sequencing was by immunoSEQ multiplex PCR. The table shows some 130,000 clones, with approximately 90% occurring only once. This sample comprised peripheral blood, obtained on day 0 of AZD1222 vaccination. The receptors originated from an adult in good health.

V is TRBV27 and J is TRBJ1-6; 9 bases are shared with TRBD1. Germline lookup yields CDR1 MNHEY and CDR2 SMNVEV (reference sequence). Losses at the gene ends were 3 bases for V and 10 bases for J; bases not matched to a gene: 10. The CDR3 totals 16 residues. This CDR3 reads CASSFIPDRGFSPLHF. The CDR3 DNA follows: TGTGCCAGCAGTTTTATCCCGGACAGGGGATTCTCACCCCTCCACTTT.

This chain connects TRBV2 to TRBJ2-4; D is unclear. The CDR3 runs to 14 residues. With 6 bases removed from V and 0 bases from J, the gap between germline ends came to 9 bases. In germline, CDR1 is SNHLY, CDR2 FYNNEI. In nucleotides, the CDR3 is TGTGCCAGCAGATCCCAATTAGCCAAAAACATTCAGTACTTC. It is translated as CASRSQLAKNIQYF.

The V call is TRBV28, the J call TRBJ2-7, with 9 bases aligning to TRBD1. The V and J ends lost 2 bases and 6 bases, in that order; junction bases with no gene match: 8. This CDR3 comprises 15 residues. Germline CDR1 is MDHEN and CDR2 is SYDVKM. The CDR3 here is CASSLPGTGLFEQYF. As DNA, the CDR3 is TGTGCCAGCAGTTTACCCGGGACAGGGTTGTTCGAGCAGTACTTC.

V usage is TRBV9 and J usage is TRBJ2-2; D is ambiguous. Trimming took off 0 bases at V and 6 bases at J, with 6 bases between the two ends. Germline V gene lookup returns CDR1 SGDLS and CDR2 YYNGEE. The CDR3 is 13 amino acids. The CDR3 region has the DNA TGTGCCAGCAGCGTAGCTACATCCGGGGAGCTGTTTTTT. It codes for CASSVATSGELFF.

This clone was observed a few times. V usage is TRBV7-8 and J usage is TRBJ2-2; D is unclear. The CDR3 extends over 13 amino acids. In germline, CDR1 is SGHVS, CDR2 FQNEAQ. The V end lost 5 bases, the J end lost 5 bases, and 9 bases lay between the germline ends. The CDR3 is CASSHVGTGELFF. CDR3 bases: TGTGCCAGCAGCCACGTGGGGACCGGGGAGCTGTTTTTT.

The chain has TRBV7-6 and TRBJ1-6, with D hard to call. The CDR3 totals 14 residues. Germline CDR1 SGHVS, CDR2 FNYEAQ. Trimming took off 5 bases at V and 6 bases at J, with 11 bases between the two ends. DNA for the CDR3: TGTGCCAGCAGCCGGACGAAGGGTAATTCACCCCTCCACTTT. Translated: CASSRTKGNSPLHF.

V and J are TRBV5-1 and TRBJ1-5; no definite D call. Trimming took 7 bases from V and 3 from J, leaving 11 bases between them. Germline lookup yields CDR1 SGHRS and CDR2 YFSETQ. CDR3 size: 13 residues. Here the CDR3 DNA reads TGCGCCAGCCGTCCGGGCCCCAATCAGCCCCAGCATTTT. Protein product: CASRPGPNQPQHF. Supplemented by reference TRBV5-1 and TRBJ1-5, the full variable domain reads KAGVTQTPRYLIKTRGQQVTLSCSPISGHRSVSWYQQTPGQGLQFLFEYFSETQRNKGNFPGRFSGRQFSNSRSEMNVSTLELGDSALYLCASRPGPNQPQHFGDGTRLSIL.

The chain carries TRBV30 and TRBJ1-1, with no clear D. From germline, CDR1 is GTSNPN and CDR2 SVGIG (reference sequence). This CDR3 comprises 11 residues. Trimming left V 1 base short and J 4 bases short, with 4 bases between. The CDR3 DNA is TGTGCCTGGAGTGCCCTCACTGAAGCTTTCTTT. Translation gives CAWSALTEAFF.

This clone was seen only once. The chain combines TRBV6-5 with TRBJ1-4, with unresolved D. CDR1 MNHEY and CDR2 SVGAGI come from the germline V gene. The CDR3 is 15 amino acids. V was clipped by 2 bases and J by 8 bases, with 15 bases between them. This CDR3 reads CASSYAAAGKEKLFF. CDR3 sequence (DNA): TGTGCCAGCAGTTACGCGGCAGCCGGGAAGGAAAAACTGTTTTTT.

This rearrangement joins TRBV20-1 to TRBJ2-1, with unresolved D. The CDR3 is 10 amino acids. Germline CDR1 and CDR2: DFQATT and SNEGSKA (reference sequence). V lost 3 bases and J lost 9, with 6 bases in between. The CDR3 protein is CSASTAEQFF. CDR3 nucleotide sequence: TGCAGTGCTAGTACAGCTGAGCAGTTCTTC.

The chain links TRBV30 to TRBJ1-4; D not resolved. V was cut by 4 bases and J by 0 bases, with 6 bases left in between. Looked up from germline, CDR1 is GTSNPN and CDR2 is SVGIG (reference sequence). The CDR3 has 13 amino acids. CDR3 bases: TGTGCCTGGACACAAGCAACTAATGAAAAACTGTTTTTT. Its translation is CAWTQATNEKLFF.

CDR3 sequence (DNA): TGTGCCAGCAGCTCCCTTCTCAGGGGTAAGAACACTGAAGCTTTCTTT. This codes for CASSSLLRGKNTEAFF. The chain joins TRBV28 to TRBJ1-1; D perhaps matches TRBD1 (6 bases). V was clipped by 6 bases and J by 1 base, with 18 bases between them. Germline V CDR1 and CDR2: MDHEN, SYDVKM. The CDR3 length is 16 residues.

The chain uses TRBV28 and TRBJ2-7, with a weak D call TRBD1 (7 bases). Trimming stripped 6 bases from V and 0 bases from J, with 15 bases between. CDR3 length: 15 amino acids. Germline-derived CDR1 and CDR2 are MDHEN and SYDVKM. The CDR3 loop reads CASRLRGTPSYEQYF. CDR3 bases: TGTGCCAGCAGGCTCAGGGGGACTCCCTCCTACGAGCAGTACTTC.

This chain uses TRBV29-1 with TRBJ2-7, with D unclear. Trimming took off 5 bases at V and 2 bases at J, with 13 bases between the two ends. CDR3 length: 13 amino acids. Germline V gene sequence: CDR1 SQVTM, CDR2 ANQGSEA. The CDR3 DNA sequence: TGCAGCGTTACTCAGACCGGACCCTACGAGCAGTACTTC. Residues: CSVTQTGPYEQYF.

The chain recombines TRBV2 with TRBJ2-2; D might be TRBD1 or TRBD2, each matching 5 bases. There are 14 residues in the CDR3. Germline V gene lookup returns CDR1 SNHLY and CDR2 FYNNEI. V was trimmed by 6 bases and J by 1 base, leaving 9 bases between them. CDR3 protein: CASSLGRNTGELFF. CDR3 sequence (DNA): TGTGCCAGCAGCCTGGGACGGAACACCGGGGAGCTGTTTTTT. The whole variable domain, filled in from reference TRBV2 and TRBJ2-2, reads EPEVTQTPSHQVTQMGQEVILRCVPISNHLYFYWYRQILGQKVEFLVSFYNNEISEKSEIFDDQFSVERPDGSNFTLKIRSTKLEDSAMYFCASSLGRNTGELFFGEGSRLTVL.

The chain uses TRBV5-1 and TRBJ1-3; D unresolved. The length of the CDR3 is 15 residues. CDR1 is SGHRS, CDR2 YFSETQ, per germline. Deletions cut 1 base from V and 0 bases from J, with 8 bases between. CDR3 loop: CASSLLSNSGNTIYF. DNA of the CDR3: TGCGCCAGCAGCTTGCTGAGCAACTCTGGAAACACCATATATTTT.

In nucleotides, the CDR3 is TGTGCCAGCAGTTCCCACTCAGGGGTCGGGGGCAATCAGCCCCAGCATTTT. This encodes CASSSHSGVGGNQPQHF. This chain connects TRBV28 to TRBJ1-5, with D perhaps TRBD1 (6 bases). CDR3 length equals 17 residues. V lost 4 bases, J lost 2 bases, and 18 bases lay in between. Per germline, CDR1 MDHEN and CDR2 SYDVKM.

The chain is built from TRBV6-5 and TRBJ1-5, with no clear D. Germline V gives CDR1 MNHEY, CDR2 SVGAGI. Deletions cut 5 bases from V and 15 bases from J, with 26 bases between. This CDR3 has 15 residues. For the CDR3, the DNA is TGTGCCAGCAGTCAAACACACAGCGGGAGGGCCCGCGTGCATTTT. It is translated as CASSQTHSGRARVHF.

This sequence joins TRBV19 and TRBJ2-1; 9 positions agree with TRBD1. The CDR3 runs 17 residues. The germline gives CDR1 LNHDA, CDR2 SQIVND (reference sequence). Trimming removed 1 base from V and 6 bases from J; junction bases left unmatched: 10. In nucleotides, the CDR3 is TGTGCCAGTAGTATAGGGTTAAGGACAGGGGTAATCAATGAGCAGTTCTTC. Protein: CASSIGLRTGVINEQFF.

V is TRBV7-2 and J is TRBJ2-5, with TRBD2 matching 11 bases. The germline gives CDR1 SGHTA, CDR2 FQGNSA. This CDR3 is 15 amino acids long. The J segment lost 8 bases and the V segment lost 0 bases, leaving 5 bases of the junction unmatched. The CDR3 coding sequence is TGTGCCAGCAGCTTAGCCTTGGGGACTAGCGGAACCCAGTACTTC. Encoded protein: CASSLALGTSGTQYF. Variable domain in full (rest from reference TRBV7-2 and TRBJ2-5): GAGVSQSPSNKVTEKGKDVELRCDPISGHTALYWYRQSLGQGLEFLIYFQGNSAPDKSGLPSDRFSAERTGGSVSTLTIQRTQQEDSAVYLCASSLALGTSGTQYFGPGTRLLVL.

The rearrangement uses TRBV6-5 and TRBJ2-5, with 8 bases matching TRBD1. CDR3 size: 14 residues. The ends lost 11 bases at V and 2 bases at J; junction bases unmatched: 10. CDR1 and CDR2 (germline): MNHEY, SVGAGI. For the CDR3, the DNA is TGTGCCGGAGCACCGGGACAGGCTCAAGAGACCCAGTACTTC. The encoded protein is CAGAPGQAQETQYF.

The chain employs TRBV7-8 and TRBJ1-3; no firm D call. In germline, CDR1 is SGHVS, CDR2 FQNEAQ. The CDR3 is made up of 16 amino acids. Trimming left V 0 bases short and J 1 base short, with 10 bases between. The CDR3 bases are TGTGCCAGCAGCTTAGCAGCTATAGGTTCTGGAAACACCATATATTTT. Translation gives CASSLAAIGSGNTIYF.

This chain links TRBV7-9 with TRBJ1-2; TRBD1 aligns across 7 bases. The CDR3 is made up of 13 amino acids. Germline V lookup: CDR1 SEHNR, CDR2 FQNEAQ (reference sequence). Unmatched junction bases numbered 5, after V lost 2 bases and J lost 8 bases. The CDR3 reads CASSLKGGRGYTF. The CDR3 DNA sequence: TGTGCCAGCAGCTTAAAAGGGGGCCGCGGCTACACCTTC. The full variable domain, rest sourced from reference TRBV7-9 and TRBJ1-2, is DTGVSQNPRHKITKRGQNVTFRCDPISEHNRLYWYRQTLGQGPEFLTYFQNEAQLEKSRLLSDRFSAERPKGSFSTLEIQRTEQGDSAMYLCASSLKGGRGYTFGSGTRLTVV.

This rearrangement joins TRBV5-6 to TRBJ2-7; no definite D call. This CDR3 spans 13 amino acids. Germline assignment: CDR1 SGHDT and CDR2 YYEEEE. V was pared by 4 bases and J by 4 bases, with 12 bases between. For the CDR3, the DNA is TGTGCCAGCAGCCCCGGACGACCGTACGAGCAGTACTTC. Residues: CASSPGRPYEQYF.

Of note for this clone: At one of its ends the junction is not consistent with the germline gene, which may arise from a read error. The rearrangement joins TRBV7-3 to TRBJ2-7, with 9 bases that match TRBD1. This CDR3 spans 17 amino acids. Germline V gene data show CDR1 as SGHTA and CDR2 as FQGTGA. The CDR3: CASSPHSTGGLPYGQYF. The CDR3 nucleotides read TGTGCCAGCAGCCCTCATTCGACAGGGGGACTACCCTACGGGCAGTACTTC.